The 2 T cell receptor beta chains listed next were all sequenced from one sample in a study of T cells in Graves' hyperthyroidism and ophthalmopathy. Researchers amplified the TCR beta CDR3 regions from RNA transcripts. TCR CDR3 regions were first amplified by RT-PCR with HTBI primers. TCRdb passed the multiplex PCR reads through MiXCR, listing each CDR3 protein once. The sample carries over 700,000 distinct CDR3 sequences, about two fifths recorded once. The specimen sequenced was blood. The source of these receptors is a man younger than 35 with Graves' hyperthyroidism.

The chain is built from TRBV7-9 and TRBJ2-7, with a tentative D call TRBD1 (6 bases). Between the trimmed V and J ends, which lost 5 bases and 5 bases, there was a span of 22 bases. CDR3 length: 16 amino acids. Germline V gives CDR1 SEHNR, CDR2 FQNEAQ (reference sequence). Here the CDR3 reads CASSPPVPGDHHEQYF. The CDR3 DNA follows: TGTGCCAGCAGCCCACCGGTCCCAGGGGATCACCACGAGCAGTACTTC.

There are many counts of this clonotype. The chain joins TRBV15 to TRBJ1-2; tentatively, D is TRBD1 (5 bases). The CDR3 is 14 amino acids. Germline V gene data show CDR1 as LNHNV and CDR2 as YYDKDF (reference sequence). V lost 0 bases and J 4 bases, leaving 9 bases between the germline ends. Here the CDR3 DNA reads TGTGCCACCAGCAGAGATCGCGGGGGCTATGGCTACACCTTC. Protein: CATSRDRGGYGYTF.